These T cell receptor beta chains were read from a single sample in a study of T cells in Graves' hyperthyroidism and ophthalmopathy. Each CDR3 protein gets one entry after TCRdb re-called the multiplex PCR reads with MiXCR. The sample holds 400,000 to 500,000 distinct CDR3 sequences, 12% to 15% seen once. The sequenced material came from blood. The receptors shown here come from a woman aged 18 to 35 with Graves' hyperthyroidism. Both conserved end residues are part of each CDR3. Fields, in order: J gene, CDR3 length, V gene, CDR3 protein.

TRBJ2-1	15	TRBV12-3/TRBV12-4	CASSPGLVIDNEQFF
TRBJ2-1	14	TRBV11-2	CASTTGGPYSEQFF
TRBJ1-3	12	TRBV30	CAWRGSGNTIYF
TRBJ1-6	15	TRBV28	CASNVGGQVNSPLHF
TRBJ2-1	15	TRBV14	CASSRFRDRAYEQFF
TRBJ2-2	17	TRBV3-1	CASGQVRGGAFTGELFF
TRBJ1-2	14	TRBV12-3/TRBV12-4	CASSFSAGYSGYTF
TRBJ2-4	14	TRBV24-1	CATSDAGRSSLQYF
TRBJ2-7	15	TRBV11-2	CASSLARARSYEQYF
TRBJ2-1	15	TRBV5-6	CASSWVRTGNNEQFF
TRBJ2-7	15	TRBV28	CASSPLPGQGYEQYF
TRBJ1-1	14	TRBV28	CASSPVSRNTEAFF
TRBJ2-7	15	TRBV9	CASSVEGGQPYEQYF
TRBJ2-2	15	TRBV5-6	CASSFRGGDTGELFF
TRBJ1-1	15	TRBV7-8	CASSFPGTANTEAFF
TRBJ2-1	16	TRBV6-5	CASSFGTGVTSDEQFF
TRBJ1-4	16	TRBV14	CASSPAFGGENEKLFF
TRBJ2-7	17	TRBV28	CASSPPPGTGAQYEQYF
TRBJ2-3	16	TRBV11-2	CASSAGGGGATDTQYF
TRBJ2-3	14	TRBV6-1	CASRSGSLIYTQYF
TRBJ2-1	14	TRBV20-1	CSGFGQETYNEQFF
TRBJ2-5	14	TRBV5-6	CASSPFGDQETQYF
TRBJ1-1	16	TRBV11-2	CASSLAGPGGGTEAFF
TRBJ2-4	18	TRBV28	CASSHPTVHPIAKNIQYF
TRBJ2-7	15	TRBV30	CAWSGTGISSYEQYF
TRBJ2-1	15	TRBV7-2	CASSSTSGSIYEQFF
TRBJ2-2	16	TRBV4-2	CASSQVTLANTGELFF
TRBJ2-1	13	TRBV30	CAWSVQGHGEQFF
TRBJ1-4	13	TRBV5-1	CASSSGQGGKLFF
TRBJ2-3	14	TRBV25-1	CASTPAGSTDTQYF
TRBJ2-7	17	TRBV7-2	CASSLVLAGGKNYEQYF
TRBJ1-1	12	TRBV29-1	CSVEGVEYEAFF
TRBJ2-1	14	TRBV20-1	CSTSKAGGPEEQFF
TRBJ2-1	15	TRBV11-2	CASSIGLAGGNEQFF
TRBJ2-7	16	TRBV28	CASSTQEAGGPYEQYF
TRBJ2-3	15	TRBV19	CASSISAGAADTQYF
TRBJ1-1	14	TRBV27	CASSLTGPLTEAFF
TRBJ2-1	14	TRBV10-1	CASPGTSLGDEQFF
TRBJ1-2	15	TRBV9	CASSERTHRNYGYTF
TRBJ2-5	12	TRBV27	CASRGPRETQYF
TRBJ2-5	14	TRBV7-3	CARACQSARETQYF
TRBJ1-3	17	TRBV4-1	CASSQDQGAISGNTIYF
TRBJ2-5	15	TRBV5-1	CASSSGLFAQETQYF
TRBJ1-2	16	TRBV10-3	CAIRKTGSVASHGYTF
TRBJ1-2	13	TRBV28	CASSLWDFYGYTF
TRBJ2-7	15	TRBV9	CASSVGRWGSYEQYF
TRBJ2-7	15	TRBV11-2	CASSWGSDPHYEQYF
TRBJ1-4	15	TRBV2	CASSVGTGGGEKLFF
TRBJ2-2	15	TRBV13	CASSLGGRLAGELFF
TRBJ1-5	14	TRBV20-1	CSAPGQGGDQPQHF
TRBJ2-7	16	TRBV7-2	CASSHEVREGLGEQYF
TRBJ1-2	14	TRBV9	CASSADRVPYGYTF
TRBJ2-5	15	TRBV20-1	CSARAQAGTGETQYF